This T cell receptor beta chain is drawn from a study of blood T cell repertoires in COVID-19. For the study at large: The United States, Italy and Spain supplied acute and convalescent COVID-19 samples.

Authors' processing steps: Using reference gene primer amplification, nucleated cell counts were estimated. Sequencing used immunoSEQ multiplex PCR; TCRdb keeps in-frame clones, though not all of them. The V and J calls and the clone size are those of that table, but D and trimming were determined from the DNA. This table holds over 200,000 clones, about 88% found once. This CDR3 spans 13 amino acids. V lost 5 bases, J lost 3 bases, and 10 bases lay in between. Per germline, CDR1 MDHEN and CDR2 SYDVKM. The source is a man aged 40-55 years with active or convalescent COVID-19. Sequenced: peripheral blood. V is TRBV28 and J is TRBJ1-1; a weak D match, TRBD1 (6 bases). The CDR3 is CASSPGVYTEAFF. Here the CDR3 DNA reads TGTGCCAGCAGTCCAGGGGTGTACACTGAAGCTTTCTTT.